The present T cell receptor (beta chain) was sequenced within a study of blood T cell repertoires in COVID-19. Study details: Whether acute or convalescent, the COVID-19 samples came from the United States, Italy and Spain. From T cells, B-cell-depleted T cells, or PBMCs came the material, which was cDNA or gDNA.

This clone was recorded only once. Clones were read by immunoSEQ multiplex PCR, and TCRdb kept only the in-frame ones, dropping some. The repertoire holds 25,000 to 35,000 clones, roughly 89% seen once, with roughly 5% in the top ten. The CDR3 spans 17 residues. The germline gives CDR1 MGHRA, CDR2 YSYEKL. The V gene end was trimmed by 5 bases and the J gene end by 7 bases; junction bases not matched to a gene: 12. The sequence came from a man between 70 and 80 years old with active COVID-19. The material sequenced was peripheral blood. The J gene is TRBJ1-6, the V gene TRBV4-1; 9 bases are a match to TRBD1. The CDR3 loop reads CASSSGLTGTGNSPLHF. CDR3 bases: TGCGCCAGCAGCTCGGGATTAACCGGGACAGGGAATTCACCCCTCCACTTT.